Following are 3 T cell receptor beta chains from one sample sequenced in a study of immune evolution from preneoplasia to lung adenocarcinoma (dated by TCRdb to the early 2020s). The library was generated by the immunoSEQ multiplex PCR assay. TCRdb's version of the immuneACCESS table is confined to in-frame rearrangements and falls short of the full clone set. An unresolved V gene accounts for under half of the shortfall where checked; the remainder is of unknown origin. Here the sample has roughly 2,300 clones; approximately 80% occur a single time. Clones ranked in the top ten supply 3% to 4% of the sample. Sample: FFPE adjacent normal lung tissue. The receptors here all came from a person aged 80 or over with lung adenocarcinoma.

The chain recombines TRBV2 with TRBJ1-6; the match to TRBD1 covers 10 bases. The trim removed 6 bases at V and 10 bases at J, leaving 6 bases unmatched. Germline loops: CDR1 SNHLY, CDR2 FYNNEI. The CDR3 length is 14 residues. The CDR3 is CASSGGTGVSPLHF. CDR3 DNA: TGTGCCAGCAGCGGAGGGACAGGGGTATCACCCCTCCACTTT. Based on the CDR3 plus reference TRBV2 and TRBJ1-6, the full variable domain is EPEVTQTPSHQVTQMGQEVILRCVPISNHLYFYWYRQILGQKVEFLVSFYNNEISEKSEIFDDQFSVERPDGSNFTLKIRSTKLEDSAMYFCASSGGTGVSPLHFGNGTRLTVT.

The chain carries TRBV15 and TRBJ2-5; D gene unclear. Germline V gene sequence: CDR1 LNHNV, CDR2 YYDKDF (reference sequence). Trimming cost V 3 bases and J 3 bases, with 17 bases left between them. The CDR3 spans 16 residues. The CDR3 reads CATSSPSTTEKETQYF. In DNA form, the CDR3 reads TGTGCCACCAGCAGTCCCTCTACTACTGAAAAAGAGACCCAGTACTTC.

The rearrangement uses TRBV29-1 and TRBJ2-7; D is ambiguous. The germline CDR1 and CDR2 sequences are SQVTM and ANQGSEA. The CDR3 runs 15 residues. Trimming removed 6 bases from V and 0 bases from J, with 18 bases in between. CDR3 nucleotide sequence: TGCAGCGTACACACGTGGATCGGTTACTCCTACGAGCAGTACTTC. Translated: CSVHTWIGYSYEQYF.